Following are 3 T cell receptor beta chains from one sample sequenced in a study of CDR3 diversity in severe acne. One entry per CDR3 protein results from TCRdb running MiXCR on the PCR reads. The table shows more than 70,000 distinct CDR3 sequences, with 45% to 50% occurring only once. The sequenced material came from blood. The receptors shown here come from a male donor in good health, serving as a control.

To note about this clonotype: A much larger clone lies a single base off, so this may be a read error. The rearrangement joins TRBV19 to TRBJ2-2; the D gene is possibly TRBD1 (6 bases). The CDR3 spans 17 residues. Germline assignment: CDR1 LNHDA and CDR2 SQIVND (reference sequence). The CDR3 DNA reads TGTGCCAGTACCGCCCCCCCGGGACAAGTGAACACCGGGGAGCTGCTTTTT. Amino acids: CASTAPPGQVNTGELLF.

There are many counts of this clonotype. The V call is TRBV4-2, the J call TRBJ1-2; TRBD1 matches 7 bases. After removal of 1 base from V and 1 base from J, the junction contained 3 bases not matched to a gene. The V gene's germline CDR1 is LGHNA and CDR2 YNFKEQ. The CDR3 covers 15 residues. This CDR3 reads CASSQGTGDNYGYTF. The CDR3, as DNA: TGTGCCAGCAGCCAAGGGACAGGAGATAACTATGGCTACACCTTC.

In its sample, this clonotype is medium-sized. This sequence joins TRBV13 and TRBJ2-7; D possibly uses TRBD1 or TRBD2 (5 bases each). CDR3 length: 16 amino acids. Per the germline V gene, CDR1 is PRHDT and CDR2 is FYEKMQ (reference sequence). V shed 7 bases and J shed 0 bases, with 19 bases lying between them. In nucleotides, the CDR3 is TGTGCCAGCACCTTCCAGGGAGTGGGGCGCTCCTACGAGCAGTACTTC. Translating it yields CASTFQGVGRSYEQYF.